This T cell receptor (beta chain) was documented in a study of cytomegalovirus exposure and HLA in healthy donors. Points from the study as a whole: Presence/absence analyses supposed approximately even sequencing depth among donors.

The V segment lost 4 bases and the J segment 3 bases; nucleotides outside the gene matches: 3. The CDR3 contains 14 residues. The germline V gene encodes CDR1 SGDLS and CDR2 YYNGEE. Note on this clone: Antigen specificity is unknown.

60 Vbeta and 13 Jbeta primers were used in PCR. Sequencing used immunoSEQ multiplex PCR; TCRdb keeps in-frame clones, though not all of them. The repertoire includes 160,000 or so clones, 83% of them detected once, and approximately 4% sits in the top ten. This chain links TRBV9 with TRBJ2-1; TRBD2 matches at 8 bases. The clonotype was recovered from a man aged 50-60 years in good health and CMV-seropositive. The specimen was PBMCs. The chain's CDR3 is CASSLSGDYNEQFF. For the CDR3, the DNA is TGTGCCAGCAGCCTTAGCGGGGACTACAATGAGCAGTTCTTC.